This entry concerns a single T cell receptor (beta chain). The antigen it recognizes is unknown. No per-base quality is available; no much larger clone lies one base away. The entry originates in a study of OX40 agonist ivuxolimab in advanced cancers. Study-wide context: Ivuxolimab was an agonistic, fully human IgG2 monoclonal antibody directed against OX40 (CD134), a costimulatory receptor. In the dose-escalation cohort, nearly 85% of patients were male, and the mean age was around 60 years with a range of about 20 to 80. Partial responses occurred in three dose-escalation patients: two with cutaneous melanoma and one with hepatocellular carcinoma. The paper covers the monotherapy dose-escalation part of the phase I ivuxolimab trial, which included N ≈ 57 patients. Patients were allowed to have had prior anti-PD-1, anti-PD-L1 or anti-CTLA-4 therapy, and around two fifths of the dose-escalation patients had been treated with checkpoint inhibitors. The purpose of peripheral TCRbeta sequencing was to test whether ivuxolimab changed TCR sequence diversity and led to clonal T-cell expansion. Intravenous ivuxolimab was administered to patients every 2 weeks at six dose levels: 0.01, 0.1, 0.3, 1.5, 3 and 10 mg/kg. Of the approximately 53 patients in dose escalation, 19 had hepatocellular carcinoma, approximately 15 had melanoma, 9 had renal cell carcinoma and 9 had head and neck cancer.

Patients with a history of autoimmune disease or receiving systemic immunosuppression were excluded from the trial. In every dose cohort, peripheral blood was drawn for TCR sequencing at baseline, cycle 4 day 1, and cycle 7 day 1. The samples were taken from a phase I, first-in-human, multicenter, open-label dose-escalation trial of ivuxolimab. Adults with locally advanced or metastatic head and neck squamous cell, hepatocellular, melanoma or renal cell carcinoma were enrolled in the trial. Before TCR sequencing, CD4+ and CD8+ T cells were separately sorted from peripheral blood. The CDR3 holds 15 amino acids from the cysteine to the phenylalanine. The entry retains the CDR3 DNA only, 45 bases that are in frame from base 1. CDR1 MNHNS and CDR2 SASEGT are derived from the germline V gene. Relative to germline, V is 3 bases shorter and J is 9 bases shorter, with 18 bases between their ends. To sequence the TCRbeta CDR3 region, genomic DNA was isolated from the sorted cells. The immunoSEQ Assay was used to sequence the TCRbeta CDR3 regions. The clones in this table, taken by TCRdb from immuneACCESS, are in-frame only. Not every clone is retained; where verified, under half of the shortfall comes from an unresolved V gene, and the cause of the rest is unknown. The sample includes tens of thousands of clones, with 89% observed a single time. About 12% of the sample is taken by the ten largest.

Results the study describes overall, beyond this receptor: At doses of 0.1 to 3.0 mg/kg, clonal expansion of both CD4+ and CD8+ blood T cells was observed from baseline to week 6. Which antigens the clonally expanded peripheral T cells were specific for was not determined. Low levels of normalized T-cell clonal expansion were also seen in some patients who did not respond. After ivuxolimab, CD8+ T cells had more expanded clones than CD4+ T cells on average. In the 0.1-3.0 mg/kg groups, partial responders were among the patients with the lowest normalized peripheral clonal expansion, particularly in CD8+ T cells.

Recombination connected TRBV6-1 to TRBJ1-5, with no confidently assigned D gene. This TCR was recovered from an adult with an advanced solid tumor such as melanoma, head and neck, liver or kidney cancer. The sequenced sample was CD4+ or CD8+ T cells sorted from blood, obtained in a trial of the OX40 agonist ivuxolimab. The base sequence is TGTGCCAGCAGTGATTACCGGCAGGAGGTTCGGCCCCAGCATTTT. This codes for CASSDYRQEVRPQHF.